Listed below are T cell receptor beta chains from one sample, sequenced in a study of T cell repertoires in cytomegalovirus infection. Each CDR3 protein is one row after TCRdb ran MiXCR on the reads. The sample records roughly 630,000 distinct CDR3 sequences, 20% to 30% being singletons. Sequences were obtained from CD8+ T cells from PBMCs. All receptors come from a human donor in good health (CMV status not recorded). Some clones in this sample may be carry-over from other donors' samples. Both conserved end residues are part of each CDR3. D genes are given only for firm matches. Expanded clones get a size class; other rows say once, few or many, or leave the size out.

v_call: TRBV19; j_call: TRBJ2-7; clone_size: -; d_call: TRBD1; cdr3_aa: CATLSGTGAEQYF; cdr3_nt: TGTGCCACCCTGTCTGGGACAGGGGCCGAGCAGTACTTC
v_call: TRBV12-3/TRBV12-4; j_call: TRBJ2-1; clone_size: -; d_call: TRBD2; cdr3_aa: CASSPSPLAGTWFF; cdr3_nt: TGTGCCAGCAGTCCCTCCCCTTTAGCGGGCACTTGGTTCTTC
v_call: TRBV7-6; j_call: TRBJ2-1; clone_size: few; d_call: TRBD2; cdr3_aa: CASSLVTSGGTDEQFF; cdr3_nt: TGTGCCAGCAGCTTAGTGACTAGCGGGGGTACAGATGAGCAGTTCTTC
v_call: TRBV11-2; j_call: TRBJ1-1; clone_size: many; d_call: TRBD1; cdr3_aa: CASSLDYKGAAEAFF; cdr3_nt: TGTGCCAGCAGCTTAGATTATAAGGGGGCCGCTGAAGCTTTCTTT
v_call: TRBV7-8; j_call: TRBJ2-5; clone_size: many; d_call: -; cdr3_aa: CASSLAGRGWTQYF; cdr3_nt: TGTGCCAGCAGCCTCGCAGGGCGGGGATGGACCCAGTACTTC
v_call: TRBV4-1; j_call: TRBJ1-3; clone_size: -; d_call: -; cdr3_aa: CASSHDPGTESSGNTIYF; cdr3_nt: TGCGCCAGCAGCCATGACCCCGGGACCGAGAGCTCTGGAAACACCATATATTTT
v_call: TRBV12-5; j_call: TRBJ1-2; clone_size: -; d_call: -; cdr3_aa: CASGLYTGTYSNYGYTF; cdr3_nt: TGTGCTAGTGGTTTGTACACGGGGACATATAGTAACTATGGCTACACCTTC
v_call: TRBV7-3; j_call: TRBJ2-3; clone_size: many; d_call: TRBD1; cdr3_aa: CASSLTTGEADTQYF; cdr3_nt: TGTGCCAGCAGCCTAACGACAGGGGAGGCAGATACGCAGTATTTT
v_call: TRBV4-2; j_call: TRBJ1-2; clone_size: -; d_call: -; cdr3_aa: CASSQDMGVNYGYTF; cdr3_nt: TGTGCCAGCAGCCAAGATATGGGGGTGAACTATGGCTACACCTTC
v_call: TRBV29-1; j_call: TRBJ2-7; clone_size: -; d_call: -; cdr3_aa: CSCRDGNSYEQYF; cdr3_nt: TGCAGCTGCCGGGACGGCAACTCCTACGAGCAGTACTTC
v_call: TRBV14; j_call: TRBJ1-5; clone_size: -; d_call: TRBD1; cdr3_aa: CASSQDDRVAQPQHF; cdr3_nt: TGTGCCAGCAGCCAAGATGACAGGGTGGCGCAGCCCCAGCATTTT
v_call: TRBV29-1; j_call: TRBJ1-1; clone_size: few; d_call: -; cdr3_aa: CSVLGALNTEAFF; cdr3_nt: TGCAGCGTTTTGGGGGCTTTGAACACTGAAGCTTTCTTT
v_call: TRBV7-9; j_call: TRBJ2-2; clone_size: many; d_call: TRBD1; cdr3_aa: CASSSRWTGISGELFF; cdr3_nt: TGTGCCAGCAGCTCTAGGTGGACAGGGATAAGCGGGGAGCTGTTTTTT
v_call: TRBV7-8; j_call: TRBJ1-1; clone_size: -; d_call: TRBD1; cdr3_aa: CASSLGTGRTVAFF; cdr3_nt: TGTGCCAGCAGCTTAGGGACAGGGAGGACTGTAGCTTTCTTT
v_call: TRBV7-9; j_call: TRBJ1-1; clone_size: few; d_call: -; cdr3_aa: CASSLSGITEAFF; cdr3_nt: TGTGCCAGCAGCTTATCAGGGATCACTGAAGCTTTCTTT
v_call: TRBV7-6; j_call: TRBJ1-3; clone_size: -; d_call: -; cdr3_aa: CASSAPIEQNTIYF; cdr3_nt: TGTGCCAGCAGCGCACCAATCGAGCAGAACACCATATATTTT
v_call: TRBV7-6; j_call: TRBJ2-1; clone_size: many; d_call: TRBD2; cdr3_aa: CASSLGGGPNNEQFF; cdr3_nt: TGTGCCAGCAGCTTAGGCGGGGGGCCGAACAATGAGCAGTTCTTC
v_call: TRBV28; j_call: TRBJ2-3; clone_size: -; d_call: -; cdr3_aa: CASSLPGTSYTDTQYF; cdr3_nt: TGTGCCAGCAGTTTACCTGGGACTTCATACACAGATACGCAGTATTTT
v_call: TRBV6-1; j_call: TRBJ1-5; clone_size: many; d_call: TRBD1; cdr3_aa: CASSEPGTGANQPQHF; cdr3_nt: TGTGCCAGCAGTGAGCCCGGGACAGGGGCCAATCAGCCCCAGCATTTT
v_call: TRBV6-6; j_call: TRBJ2-1; clone_size: -; d_call: TRBD1; cdr3_aa: CASSFTGTGGNEQFF; cdr3_nt: TGTGCCAGCAGTTTCACCGGGACAGGGGGGAATGAGCAGTTCTTC
v_call: TRBV7-9; j_call: TRBJ2-1; clone_size: -; d_call: -; cdr3_aa: CASSLAQNSYNEQFF; cdr3_nt: TGTGCCAGCAGCTTAGCGCAGAACTCCTACAATGAGCAGTTCTTC
v_call: TRBV7-9; j_call: TRBJ2-7; clone_size: -; d_call: TRBD1; cdr3_aa: CASSFGGQGVYEQYF; cdr3_nt: TGTGCCAGCAGCTTCGGGGGACAGGGGGTCTACGAGCAGTACTTC
v_call: TRBV7-2; j_call: TRBJ1-5; clone_size: many; d_call: TRBD1; cdr3_aa: CASSFQGVRGRSQPQHF; cdr3_nt: TGTGCCAGCAGCTTTCAGGGGGTCAGGGGAAGAAGTCAGCCCCAGCATTTT
v_call: TRBV28; j_call: TRBJ2-3; clone_size: -; d_call: TRBD2; cdr3_aa: CASSSPTSGFGTDTQYF; cdr3_nt: TGTGCCAGCAGTTCCCCGACTAGCGGGTTCGGCACAGATACGCAGTATTTT
v_call: TRBV6-5; j_call: TRBJ1-2; clone_size: -; d_call: -; cdr3_aa: CASSYGESGYGYTF; cdr3_nt: TGTGCCAGCAGTTATGGGGAGTCAGGCTATGGCTACACCTTC
v_call: TRBV5-6; j_call: TRBJ2-3; clone_size: -; d_call: -; cdr3_aa: CASSLYGTTDTQYF; cdr3_nt: TGTGCCAGCAGCTTGTACGGGACCACAGATACGCAGTATTTT
v_call: TRBV5-6; j_call: TRBJ1-2; clone_size: few; d_call: TRBD1; cdr3_aa: CASSSGQGYGYTF; cdr3_nt: TGTGCCAGCAGCTCCGGACAGGGTTATGGCTACACCTTC
v_call: TRBV7-9; j_call: TRBJ2-7; clone_size: -; d_call: TRBD1; cdr3_aa: CASSWGKQGHISYEQYF; cdr3_nt: TGTGCCAGCAGCTGGGGTAAACAGGGGCACATTTCCTACGAGCAGTACTTC
v_call: TRBV5-1; j_call: TRBJ2-1; clone_size: -; d_call: -; cdr3_aa: CASSLVTRDGRLVDIQFF; cdr3_nt: TGCGCCAGCAGCTTGGTAACCCGGGACGGCCGTCTCGTGGACATTCAGTTCTTC
v_call: TRBV12-3/TRBV12-4; j_call: TRBJ2-5; clone_size: many; d_call: -; cdr3_aa: CASSLRTEQETQYF; cdr3_nt: TGTGCCAGCAGTTTACGGACCGAACAAGAGACCCAGTACTTC
v_call: TRBV25-1; j_call: TRBJ1-1; clone_size: few; d_call: -; cdr3_aa: CASLHVGVGTFF; cdr3_nt: -
v_call: TRBV7-6; j_call: TRBJ2-7; clone_size: -; d_call: -; cdr3_aa: CASSTHYEQYF; cdr3_nt: TGTGCCAGCAGTACCCACTACGAGCAGTACTTC
v_call: TRBV7-4; j_call: TRBJ1-1; clone_size: -; d_call: -; cdr3_aa: CASSTGAQEAFF; cdr3_nt: TGTGCCAGCAGTACCGGGGCACAAGAAGCTTTCTTT
v_call: TRBV6-2/TRBV6-3; j_call: TRBJ1-2; clone_size: few; d_call: -; cdr3_aa: CASKDTRWGYYGYTF; cdr3_nt: TGTGCCAGCAAGGACACCCGATGGGGGTACTATGGCTACACCTTC
v_call: TRBV7-8; j_call: TRBJ2-2; clone_size: few; d_call: TRBD2; cdr3_aa: CASTGAQMGGGTGELFF; cdr3_nt: TGTGCCAGCACCGGGGCCCAGATGGGGGGGGGCACCGGGGAGCTGTTTTTT